This TCR beta chain was identified in a study of shared clonotypes between healthy human individuals. Study-wide background: Each donor contributed plates that comprised three CD4 naive, three CD4 memory, two CD8 naive and one CD8 memory.

To note about this clone: Its antigen is as yet unknown.

The study's findings and limits: Tissues were not sampled, only blood, and their repertoires likely differ. What rarefaction showed was incomplete sorted-subset sequencing despite large depth. Around 5.4% of naive CD4 clonotypes were common to a few donors.

Selected positively for CCR7 and CD45RO-negative, naive CD8 cells excluded terminally differentiated effector memory CD45RA+ cells. The CDR3 runs to 13 residues. Germline CDR1 reads SNHLY; CDR2 reads FYNNEI. V was clipped by 9 bases and J by 1 base, with 7 bases between them. TCRdb keeps only in-frame clones here, not all; method: immunoSEQ multiplex PCR. This sample has around 2,100,000 clones, with approximately 94% found just once. The chain links TRBV2 to TRBJ2-6; D gene ambiguous. The clonotype was recovered from a man aged 18 to 35 in good health. Sequenced sample: naive CD8+ T cells sorted from blood. CDR3 region: CASQESGANVLTF. The CDR3, as DNA: TGTGCCAGTCAGGAGTCTGGGGCCAACGTCCTGACTTTC.